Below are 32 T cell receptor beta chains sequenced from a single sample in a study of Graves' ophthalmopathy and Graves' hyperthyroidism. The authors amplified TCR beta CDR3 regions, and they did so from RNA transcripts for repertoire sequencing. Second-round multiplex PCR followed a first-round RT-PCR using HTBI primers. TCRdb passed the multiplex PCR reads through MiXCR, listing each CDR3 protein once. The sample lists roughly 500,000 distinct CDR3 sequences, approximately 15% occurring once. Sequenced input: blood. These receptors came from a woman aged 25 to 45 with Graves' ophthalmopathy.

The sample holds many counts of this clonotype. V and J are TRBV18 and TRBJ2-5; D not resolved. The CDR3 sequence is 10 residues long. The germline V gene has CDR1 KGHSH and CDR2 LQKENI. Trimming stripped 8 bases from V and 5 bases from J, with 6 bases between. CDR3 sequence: CASREETQYF. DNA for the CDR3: TGTGCCAGCCGAGAGGAGACCCAGTACTTC. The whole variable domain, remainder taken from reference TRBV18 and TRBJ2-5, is NAGVMQNPRHLVRRRGQEARLRCSPMKGHSHVYWYRQLPEEGLKFMVYLQKENIIDESGMPKERFSAEFPKEGPSILRIQQVVRGDSAAYFCASREETQYFGPGTRLLVL.

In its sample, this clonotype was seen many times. In DNA form, the CDR3 reads TGTGCCAGCACCGGGTACGAGGTCACTGAAGCTTTCTTT. Translation: CASTGYEVTEAFF. V gene TRBV12-3 or TRBV12-4 combines with J gene TRBJ1-1, with no clear D. The ends were cut back, 7 bases at V and 4 bases at J, with 13 bases in the middle. CDR3 length: 13 residues.

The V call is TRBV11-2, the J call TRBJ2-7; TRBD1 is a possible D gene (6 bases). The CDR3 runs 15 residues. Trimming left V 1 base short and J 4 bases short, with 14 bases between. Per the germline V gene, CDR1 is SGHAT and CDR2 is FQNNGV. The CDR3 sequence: CASSLGGQLPYEQYF. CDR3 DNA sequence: TGTGCCAGCAGCTTAGGTGGACAGCTCCCTTACGAGCAGTACTTC. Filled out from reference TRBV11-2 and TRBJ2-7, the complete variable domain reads EAGVAQSPRYKIIEKRQSVAFWCNPISGHATLYWYQQILGQGPKLLIQFQNNGVVDDSQLPKDRFSAERLKGVDSTLKIQPAKLEDSAVYLCASSLGGQLPYEQYFGPGTRLTVT.

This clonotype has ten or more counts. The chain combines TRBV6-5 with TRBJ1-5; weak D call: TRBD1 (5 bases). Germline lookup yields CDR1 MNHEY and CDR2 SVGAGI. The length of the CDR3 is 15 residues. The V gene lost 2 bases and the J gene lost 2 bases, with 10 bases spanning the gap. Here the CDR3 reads CASSYDDRRNQPQHF. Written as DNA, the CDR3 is TGTGCCAGCAGTTACGACGACAGACGCAATCAGCCCCAGCATTTT.

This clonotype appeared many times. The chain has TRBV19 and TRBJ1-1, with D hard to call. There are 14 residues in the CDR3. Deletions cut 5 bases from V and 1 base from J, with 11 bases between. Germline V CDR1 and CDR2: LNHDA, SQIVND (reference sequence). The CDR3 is CASSPANSNTEAFF. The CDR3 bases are TGTGCCAGTAGTCCTGCGAACTCGAACACTGAAGCTTTCTTT.

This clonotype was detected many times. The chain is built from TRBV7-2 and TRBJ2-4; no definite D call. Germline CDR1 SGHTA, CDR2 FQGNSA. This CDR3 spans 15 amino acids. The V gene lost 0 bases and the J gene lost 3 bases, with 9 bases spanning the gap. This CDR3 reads CASSLAPLNKNIQYF. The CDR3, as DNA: TGTGCCAGCAGCTTAGCTCCACTTAACAAAAACATTCAGTACTTC.

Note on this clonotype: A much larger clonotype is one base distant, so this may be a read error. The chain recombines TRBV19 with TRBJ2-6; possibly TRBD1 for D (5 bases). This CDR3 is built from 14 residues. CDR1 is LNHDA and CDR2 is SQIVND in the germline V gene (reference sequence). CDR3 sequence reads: CASSMYSGANVLAF. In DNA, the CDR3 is TGTGCCAGTAGTATGTATTCTGGGGCCAACGTCCTGGCTTTC.

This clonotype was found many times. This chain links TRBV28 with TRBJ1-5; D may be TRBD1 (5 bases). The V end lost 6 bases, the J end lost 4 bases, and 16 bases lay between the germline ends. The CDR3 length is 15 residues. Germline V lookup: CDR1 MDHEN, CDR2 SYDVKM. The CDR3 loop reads CASSGRGRGNQPQHF. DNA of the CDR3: TGTGCCAGCAGCGGACGGGGCCGAGGGAATCAGCCCCAGCATTTT.

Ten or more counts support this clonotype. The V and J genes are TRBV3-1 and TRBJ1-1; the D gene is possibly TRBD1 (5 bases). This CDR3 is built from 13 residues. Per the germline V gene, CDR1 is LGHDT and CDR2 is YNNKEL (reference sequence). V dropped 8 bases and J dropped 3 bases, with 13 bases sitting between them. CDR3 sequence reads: CASARAGDTEAFF. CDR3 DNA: TGTGCCAGCGCGCGGGCGGGGGACACTGAAGCTTTCTTT.

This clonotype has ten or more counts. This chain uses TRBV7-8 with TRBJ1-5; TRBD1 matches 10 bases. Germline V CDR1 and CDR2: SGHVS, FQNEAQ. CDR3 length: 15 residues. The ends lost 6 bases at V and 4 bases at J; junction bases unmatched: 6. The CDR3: CASRRGTGENQPQHF. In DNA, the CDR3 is TGTGCCAGCAGGAGAGGGACAGGGGAAAATCAGCCCCAGCATTTT.

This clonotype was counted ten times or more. CDR3 residues: CASSSTGALYGYTF. CDR3 in DNA: TGTGCCAGCAGTTCTACAGGGGCTCTCTATGGCTACACCTTC. This chain links TRBV6-5 with TRBJ1-2, with TRBD1 matching over 7 bases. Germline trimming cut 4 bases from V and 4 bases from J; bases unmatched to any gene: 6. This CDR3 comprises 14 residues. CDR1 is MNHEY, CDR2 SVGAGI, per germline.

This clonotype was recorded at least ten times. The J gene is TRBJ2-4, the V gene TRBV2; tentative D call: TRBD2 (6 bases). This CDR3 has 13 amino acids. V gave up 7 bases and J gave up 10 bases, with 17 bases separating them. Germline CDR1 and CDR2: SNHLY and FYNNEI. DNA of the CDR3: TGTGCCAGCAACCCTCCGGGACTCGAGATTCAGTACTTC. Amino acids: CASNPPGLEIQYF.

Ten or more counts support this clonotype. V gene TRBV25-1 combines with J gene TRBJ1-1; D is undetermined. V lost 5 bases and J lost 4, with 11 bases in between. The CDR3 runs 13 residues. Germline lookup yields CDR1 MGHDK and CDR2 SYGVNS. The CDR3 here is CASSFGGITEAFF. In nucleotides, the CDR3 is TGTGCCAGCAGTTTTGGCGGCATCACTGAAGCTTTCTTT.

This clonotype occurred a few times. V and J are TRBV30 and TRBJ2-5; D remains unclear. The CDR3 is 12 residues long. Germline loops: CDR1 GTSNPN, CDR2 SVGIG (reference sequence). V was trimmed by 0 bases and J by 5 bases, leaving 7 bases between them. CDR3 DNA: TGTGCCTGGAGTGTATTAGGGGAGACCCAGTACTTC. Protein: CAWSVLGETQYF.

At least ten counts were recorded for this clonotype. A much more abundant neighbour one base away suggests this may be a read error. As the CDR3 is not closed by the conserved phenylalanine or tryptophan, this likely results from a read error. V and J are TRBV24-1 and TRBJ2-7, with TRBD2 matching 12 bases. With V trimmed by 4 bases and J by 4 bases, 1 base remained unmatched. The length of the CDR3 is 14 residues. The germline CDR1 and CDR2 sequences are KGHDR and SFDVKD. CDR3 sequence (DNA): TGTGCCACCAGTGAGACTAGCGGGAGTTACGAGCAGTACCTC. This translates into CATSETSGSYEQYL.

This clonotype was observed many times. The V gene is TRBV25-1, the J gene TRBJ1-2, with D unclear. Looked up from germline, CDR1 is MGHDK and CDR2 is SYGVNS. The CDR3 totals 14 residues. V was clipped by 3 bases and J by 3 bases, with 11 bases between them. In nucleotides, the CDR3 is TGTGCCAGCAGTGAGGAGGGCAGAGACTATGGCTACACCTTC. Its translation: CASSEEGRDYGYTF.

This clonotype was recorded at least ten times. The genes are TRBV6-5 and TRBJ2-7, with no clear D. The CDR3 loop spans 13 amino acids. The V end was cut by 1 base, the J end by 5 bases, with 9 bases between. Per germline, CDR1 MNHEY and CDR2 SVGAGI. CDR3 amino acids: CASSYLVGNEQYF. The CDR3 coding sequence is TGTGCCAGCAGTTACTTAGTGGGTAACGAGCAGTACTTC.

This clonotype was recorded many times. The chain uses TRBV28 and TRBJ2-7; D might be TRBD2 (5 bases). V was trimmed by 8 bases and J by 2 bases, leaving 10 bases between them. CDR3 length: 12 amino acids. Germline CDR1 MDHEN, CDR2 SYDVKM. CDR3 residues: CASRTFTYEQYF. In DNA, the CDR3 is TGTGCCAGCCGGACTTTCACCTACGAGCAGTACTTC. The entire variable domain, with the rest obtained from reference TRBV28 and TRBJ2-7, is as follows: DVKVTQSSRYLVKRTGEKVFLECVQDMDHENMFWYRQDPGLGLRLIYFSYDVKMKEKGDIPEGYSVSREKKERFSLILESASTNQTSMYLCASRTFTYEQYFGPGTRLTVT.

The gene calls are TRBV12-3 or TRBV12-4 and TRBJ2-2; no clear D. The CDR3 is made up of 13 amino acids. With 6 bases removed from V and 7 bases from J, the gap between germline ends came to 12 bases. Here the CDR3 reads CASRERTHGELFF. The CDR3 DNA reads TGTGCCAGCAGGGAGAGAACCCACGGGGAGCTGTTTTTT.

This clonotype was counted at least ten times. The CDR3 nucleotides read TGTGCCAGCACTAGACAGGGGACGGCCGAGCAGTACTTC. It specifies CASTRQGTAEQYF. V gene TRBV28 combines with J gene TRBJ2-7; 8 nucleotides match TRBD1. Germline CDR1 MDHEN, CDR2 SYDVKM. The CDR3 is 13 amino acids. V shed 7 bases and J 6 bases; nucleotides not matched to a gene: 8. Full variable domain (missing parts from reference TRBV28 and TRBJ2-7): DVKVTQSSRYLVKRTGEKVFLECVQDMDHENMFWYRQDPGLGLRLIYFSYDVKMKEKGDIPEGYSVSREKKERFSLILESASTNQTSMYLCASTRQGTAEQYFGPGTRLTVT.

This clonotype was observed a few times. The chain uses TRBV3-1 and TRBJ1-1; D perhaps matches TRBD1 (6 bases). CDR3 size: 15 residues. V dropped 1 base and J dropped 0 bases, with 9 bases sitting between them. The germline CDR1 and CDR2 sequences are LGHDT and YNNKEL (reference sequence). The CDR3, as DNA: TGTGCCAGCAGCCAAGGAGGGGGGATGAACACTGAAGCTTTCTTT. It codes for CASSQGGGMNTEAFF. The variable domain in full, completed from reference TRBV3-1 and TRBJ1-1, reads DTAVSQTPKYLVTQMGNDKSIKCEQNLGHDTMYWYKQDSKKFLKIMFSYNNKELIINETVPNRFSPKSPDKAHLNLHINSLELGDSAVYFCASSQGGGMNTEAFFGQGTRLTVV.

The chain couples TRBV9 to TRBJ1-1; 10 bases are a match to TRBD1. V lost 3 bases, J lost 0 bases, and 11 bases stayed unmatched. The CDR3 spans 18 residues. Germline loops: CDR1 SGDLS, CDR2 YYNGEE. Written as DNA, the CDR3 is TGTGCCAGCAGCGCTTCGACAGGGGGCGCTGGAATGAACACTGAAGCTTTCTTT. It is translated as CASSASTGGAGMNTEAFF.

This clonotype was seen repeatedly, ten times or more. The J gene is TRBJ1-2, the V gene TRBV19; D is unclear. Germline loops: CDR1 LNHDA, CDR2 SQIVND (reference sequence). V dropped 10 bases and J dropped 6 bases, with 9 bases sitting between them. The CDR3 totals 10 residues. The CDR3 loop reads CATLSNGYTF. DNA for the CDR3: TGTGCCACCCTATCCAATGGCTACACCTTC.

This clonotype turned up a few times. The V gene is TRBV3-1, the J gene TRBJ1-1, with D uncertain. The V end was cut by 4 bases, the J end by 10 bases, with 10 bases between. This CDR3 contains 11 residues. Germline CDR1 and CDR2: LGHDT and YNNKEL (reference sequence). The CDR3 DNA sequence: TGTGCCAGCAGCCGCAACGAGGGAGCTTTCTTT. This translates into CASSRNEGAFF.

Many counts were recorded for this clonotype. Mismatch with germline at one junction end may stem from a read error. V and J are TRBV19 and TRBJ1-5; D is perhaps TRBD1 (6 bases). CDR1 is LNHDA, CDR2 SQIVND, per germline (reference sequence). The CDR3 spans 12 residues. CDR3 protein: CASSIVGQLQHF. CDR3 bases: TGTGCCAGTAGTATAGTCGGACAGCTCCAGCATTTT.

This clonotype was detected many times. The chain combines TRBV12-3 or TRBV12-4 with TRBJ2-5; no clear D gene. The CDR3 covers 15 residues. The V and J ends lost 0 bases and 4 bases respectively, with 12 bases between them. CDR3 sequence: CASSLARQVGETQYF. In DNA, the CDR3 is TGTGCCAGCAGTTTAGCGAGGCAGGTTGGAGAGACCCAGTACTTC.

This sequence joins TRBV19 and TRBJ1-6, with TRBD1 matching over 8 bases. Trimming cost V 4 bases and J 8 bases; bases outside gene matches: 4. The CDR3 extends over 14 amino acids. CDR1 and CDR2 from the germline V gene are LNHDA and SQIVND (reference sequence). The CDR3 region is CASSTPGGDSPLHF. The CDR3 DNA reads TGTGCCAGTAGTACCCCAGGGGGCGATTCACCCCTCCACTTT.

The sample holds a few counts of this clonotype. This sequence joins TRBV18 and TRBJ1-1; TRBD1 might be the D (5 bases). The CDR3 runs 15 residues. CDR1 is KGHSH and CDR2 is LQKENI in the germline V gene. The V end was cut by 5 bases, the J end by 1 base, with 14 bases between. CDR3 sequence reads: CASSLNPGTNTEAFF. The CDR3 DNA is TGTGCCAGCTCATTAAACCCGGGGACGAACACTGAAGCTTTCTTT.

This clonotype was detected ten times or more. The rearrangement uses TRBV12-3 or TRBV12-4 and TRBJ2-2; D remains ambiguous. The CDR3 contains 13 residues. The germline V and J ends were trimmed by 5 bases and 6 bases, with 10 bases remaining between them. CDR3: CASSIVGSGELFF. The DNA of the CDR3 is TGTGCCAGCAGTATCGTGGGGTCCGGGGAGCTGTTTTTT.

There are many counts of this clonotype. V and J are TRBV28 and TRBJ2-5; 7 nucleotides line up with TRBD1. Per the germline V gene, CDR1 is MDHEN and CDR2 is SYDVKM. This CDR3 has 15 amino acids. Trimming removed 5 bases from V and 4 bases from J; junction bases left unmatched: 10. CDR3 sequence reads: CASSQPGSGGETQYF. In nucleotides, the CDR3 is TGTGCCAGCAGTCAACCCGGATCAGGGGGAGAGACCCAGTACTTC.

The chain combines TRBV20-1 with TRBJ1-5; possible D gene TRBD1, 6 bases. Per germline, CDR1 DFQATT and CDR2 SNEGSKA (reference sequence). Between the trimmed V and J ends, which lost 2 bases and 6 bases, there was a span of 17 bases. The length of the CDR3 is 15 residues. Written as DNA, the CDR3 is TGCAGTGCTAGACTAACCGGGGGCGAGACTCAGCCCCAGCATTTT. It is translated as CSARLTGGETQPQHF.

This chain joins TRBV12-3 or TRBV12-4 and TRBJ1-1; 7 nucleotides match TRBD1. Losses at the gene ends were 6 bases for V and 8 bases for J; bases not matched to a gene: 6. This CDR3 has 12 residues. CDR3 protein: CASRRDSAEAFF. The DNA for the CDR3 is TGTGCCAGCAGGCGGGACAGCGCCGAAGCTTTCTTT.